The rows below give T cell receptor beta chains drawn from one sample of a study of CD8 T cells in Susac syndrome. TCRdb processed the immunoSEQ multiplex PCR reads anew with MiXCR; each CDR3 protein has one entry. This sample has about 300,000 distinct CDR3 sequences, with approximately 85% found just once. Sequenced sample: CD8+ T cells from PBMCs. The source is a human donor with multiple sclerosis. Each CDR3 is given with its conserved first and last residue. D genes are given only for firm matches. The size entry is marked missing in some rows and otherwise reads once, few, many or a size class.

abundance: NA
j_gene: TRBJ2-1
d_gene: NA
v_gene: TRBV12-3/TRBV12-4
CDR3aa: CASTGGGASWNEQFF
CDR3nt: TGTGCCAGCACCGGAGGAGGAGCGTCCTGGAATGAGCAGTTCTTC

abundance: NA
j_gene: TRBJ2-1
d_gene: NA
v_gene: TRBV7-2
CDR3aa: CASSPLGERPPYNEQFF
CDR3nt: TGTGCCAGCAGCCCCCTGGGGGAGAGACCCCCCTACAATGAGCAGTTCTTC

abundance: NA
j_gene: TRBJ2-7
d_gene: NA
v_gene: TRBV7-9
CDR3aa: CASSANVNRLGEQYF
CDR3nt: TGTGCCAGCAGCGCAAACGTTAACCGCCTGGGCGAGCAGTACTTC

abundance: NA
j_gene: TRBJ2-7
d_gene: NA
v_gene: TRBV6-2/TRBV6-3
CDR3aa: CASSYSKQEPLSYEQYF
CDR3nt: TGTGCTAGCAGTTACTCTAAACAGGAACCACTCTCCTACGAGCAGTACTTC

abundance: few
j_gene: TRBJ2-7
d_gene: NA
v_gene: TRBV14
CDR3aa: CASSQVTAFHEQYF
CDR3nt: TGTGCCAGCAGCCAAGTAACAGCCTTCCACGAGCAGTACTTC

abundance: NA
j_gene: TRBJ2-1
d_gene: NA
v_gene: TRBV30
CDR3aa: CAWSPNPGEQFF
CDR3nt: TGTGCCTGGAGTCCCAACCCCGGTGAGCAGTTCTTC

abundance: NA
j_gene: TRBJ2-7
d_gene: NA
v_gene: TRBV7-9
CDR3aa: CASSLARQGGAYEQYF
CDR3nt: TGTGCCAGCAGCTTAGCGCGCCAGGGGGGCGCCTACGAGCAGTACTTC

abundance: NA
j_gene: TRBJ2-1
d_gene: NA
v_gene: TRBV30
CDR3aa: CAWEDYNEQFF
CDR3nt: TGTGCCTGGGAGGACTACAATGAGCAGTTCTTC

abundance: few
j_gene: TRBJ1-1
d_gene: NA
v_gene: TRBV28
CDR3aa: CASSLVRGEAFF
CDR3nt: TGTGCCAGCAGTTTGGTGAGGGGTGAAGCTTTCTTT

abundance: NA
j_gene: TRBJ2-1
d_gene: NA
v_gene: TRBV28
CDR3aa: CASDQSNEQFF
CDR3nt: TGTGCCAGCGATCAATCTAACGAGCAGTTCTTC

abundance: NA
j_gene: TRBJ2-5
d_gene: NA
v_gene: TRBV5-1
CDR3aa: CASGPSQETQYF
CDR3nt: TGCGCCAGCGGACCATCTCAAGAGACCCAGTACTTC

abundance: NA
j_gene: TRBJ2-3
d_gene: TRBD2
v_gene: TRBV19
CDR3aa: CASSKASGRTDTQYF
CDR3nt: TGTGCCAGTAGTAAGGCTAGCGGGCGCACAGATACGCAGTATTTT

abundance: NA
j_gene: TRBJ2-1
d_gene: TRBD2
v_gene: TRBV11-2
CDR3aa: CASSPPAGVPAEQFF
CDR3nt: TGTGCCAGCAGCCCCCCTGCGGGAGTCCCGGCTGAGCAGTTCTTC

abundance: NA
j_gene: TRBJ2-7
d_gene: NA
v_gene: TRBV28
CDR3aa: CASSFAREVGYYEQYF
CDR3nt: TGTGCCAGCAGTTTCGCCCGGGAAGTGGGATATTACGAGCAGTACTTC

abundance: NA
j_gene: TRBJ2-2
d_gene: TRBD2
v_gene: TRBV20-1
CDR3aa: CSASKAGASGELFF
CDR3nt: TGCAGTGCTAGTAAAGCGGGAGCTAGCGGGGAGCTGTTTTTT

abundance: NA
j_gene: TRBJ2-1
d_gene: TRBD2
v_gene: TRBV19
CDR3aa: CASSIGSRWSGSSYNEQFF
CDR3nt: TGTGCCAGTAGTATAGGATCGAGGTGGAGCGGGAGCTCCTACAATGAGCAGTTCTTC

abundance: NA
j_gene: TRBJ2-1
d_gene: TRBD2
v_gene: TRBV6-2/TRBV6-3
CDR3aa: CASSSGLAFSEQFF
CDR3nt: TGTGCCAGCAGTTCGGGACTAGCGTTTAGTGAGCAGTTCTTC

abundance: NA
j_gene: TRBJ1-3
d_gene: NA
v_gene: TRBV19
CDR3aa: CASGVEDFSGNTIYF
CDR3nt: TGTGCCAGTGGGGTGGAGGACTTCTCTGGAAACACCATATATTTT

abundance: NA
j_gene: TRBJ1-1
d_gene: NA
v_gene: TRBV11-2
CDR3aa: CASSPERTAYTEAFF
CDR3nt: TGTGCCAGCAGCCCAGAACGGACAGCTTACACTGAAGCTTTCTTT

abundance: NA
j_gene: TRBJ1-5
d_gene: NA
v_gene: TRBV15
CDR3aa: CATSSRDLSNQPQHF
CDR3nt: TGTGCCACCAGCAGCCGGGACCTTAGCAATCAGCCCCAGCATTTT

abundance: NA
j_gene: TRBJ2-2
d_gene: NA
v_gene: TRBV5-4
CDR3aa: CASTLGTTNTGELFF
CDR3nt: TGTGCCAGTACCTTGGGGACAACGAACACCGGGGAGCTGTTTTTT

abundance: few
j_gene: TRBJ2-7
d_gene: TRBD1
v_gene: TRBV7-9
CDR3aa: CASSADRGGEQYF
CDR3nt: TGTGCCAGCAGCGCGGACAGGGGAGGCGAGCAGTACTTC

abundance: NA
j_gene: TRBJ2-7
d_gene: NA
v_gene: TRBV4-3
CDR3aa: CASSPTVLLDEQYF
CDR3nt: TGCGCCAGCAGCCCGACAGTACTCCTTGACGAGCAGTACTTC

abundance: NA
j_gene: TRBJ2-7
d_gene: NA
v_gene: TRBV11-1
CDR3aa: CASSLAEAAYEQYF
CDR3nt: TGTGCCAGCAGCTTAGCGGAGGCGGCCTACGAGCAGTACTTC

abundance: few
j_gene: TRBJ2-1
d_gene: TRBD2
v_gene: TRBV6-1
CDR3aa: CASSQLAGGSYNEQFF
CDR3nt: TGTGCCAGCAGTCAACTAGCGGGAGGCTCCTACAATGAGCAGTTCTTC

abundance: NA
j_gene: TRBJ2-1
d_gene: NA
v_gene: TRBV6-1
CDR3aa: CASSATPGVASKFF
CDR3nt: TGTGCCAGCAGTGCCACTCCGGGGGTAGCGAGCAAGTTCTTC

abundance: NA
j_gene: TRBJ2-5
d_gene: TRBD2
v_gene: TRBV5-1
CDR3aa: CASSSTGLAGARRETQYF
CDR3nt: TGCGCCAGCAGCTCGACGGGACTAGCGGGGGCCAGACGGGAGACCCAGTACTTC

abundance: NA
j_gene: TRBJ1-5
d_gene: NA
v_gene: TRBV2
CDR3aa: CASQSLWSNQPQHF
CDR3nt: TGTGCCAGCCAGTCCCTCTGGAGCAATCAGCCCCAGCATTTT

abundance: NA
j_gene: TRBJ2-1
d_gene: TRBD2
v_gene: TRBV2
CDR3aa: CASSEGAGGYNEQFF
CDR3nt: TGTGCCAGCAGTGAAGGAGCGGGAGGGTACAATGAGCAGTTCTTC

abundance: few
j_gene: TRBJ1-2
d_gene: NA
v_gene: TRBV5-4
CDR3aa: CASSPWGPSRSEYGYTF
CDR3nt: TGTGCCAGCAGCCCCTGGGGCCCAAGCCGCAGCGAATATGGCTACACCTTC

abundance: NA
j_gene: TRBJ2-7
d_gene: TRBD1
v_gene: TRBV10-2
CDR3aa: CASSQNPGQSNEQYF
CDR3nt: TGCGCCAGCAGCCAAAATCCGGGACAGTCTAACGAGCAGTACTTC

abundance: NA
j_gene: TRBJ1-5
d_gene: NA
v_gene: TRBV15
CDR3aa: CATSRDLGDGQPQHF
CDR3nt: TGTGCCACCAGCAGAGATCTGGGGGATGGTCAGCCCCAGCATTTT

abundance: once
j_gene: TRBJ2-5
d_gene: TRBD2
v_gene: TRBV27
CDR3aa: CASSVLAEETQYF
CDR3nt: TGTGCCAGCAGTGTACTAGCGGAAGAGACCCAGTACTTC

abundance: NA
j_gene: TRBJ1-5
d_gene: NA
v_gene: TRBV20-1
CDR3aa: CSARGYVSNQPQHF
CDR3nt: TGCAGTGCTAGAGGGTACGTTAGCAATCAGCCCCAGCATTTT

abundance: NA
j_gene: TRBJ2-1
d_gene: TRBD1
v_gene: TRBV12-3/TRBV12-4
CDR3aa: CASSPPGGEGQGEQFF
CDR3nt: TGTGCCAGCAGCCCGCCTGGGGGCGAGGGACAGGGTGAGCAGTTCTTC

abundance: NA
j_gene: TRBJ2-2
d_gene: NA
v_gene: TRBV27
CDR3aa: CASSLSGGRGNTGELFF
CDR3nt: TGTGCCAGCAGTTTATCCGGAGGACGGGGAAACACCGGGGAGCTGTTTTTT

abundance: NA
j_gene: TRBJ2-1
d_gene: NA
v_gene: TRBV6-2/TRBV6-3
CDR3aa: CASSYLRPTRNEQFF
CDR3nt: TGTGCCAGCAGTTACTTAAGACCCACAAGGAATGAGCAGTTCTTC

abundance: NA
j_gene: TRBJ1-5
d_gene: NA
v_gene: TRBV4-2
CDR3aa: CASSQEEGWSNQPQHF
CDR3nt: TGTGCCAGCAGCCAAGAGGAAGGGTGGAGCAATCAGCCCCAGCATTTT

abundance: NA
j_gene: TRBJ2-1
d_gene: TRBD1
v_gene: TRBV27
CDR3aa: CASSLLGQDTFGHNEQFF
CDR3nt: TGTGCCAGCAGTTTACTGGGACAGGACACTTTCGGACACAATGAGCAGTTCTTC

abundance: few
j_gene: TRBJ2-7
d_gene: NA
v_gene: TRBV6-5
CDR3aa: CASRHDREGGYEQYF
CDR3nt: TGTGCCAGCAGGCATGACAGGGAGGGGGGCTACGAGCAGTACTTC

abundance: few
j_gene: TRBJ2-7
d_gene: NA
v_gene: TRBV7-9
CDR3aa: CASSPPTDYEQYF
CDR3nt: TGTGCCAGCAGCCCCCCGACAGACTACGAGCAGTACTTC

abundance: NA
j_gene: TRBJ2-1
d_gene: TRBD2
v_gene: TRBV20-1
CDR3aa: CSARDPTSGEIYNEQFF
CDR3nt: TGCAGTGCTAGAGATCCAACTAGCGGGGAGATTTACAATGAGCAGTTCTTC

abundance: NA
j_gene: TRBJ2-5
d_gene: TRBD2
v_gene: TRBV12-3/TRBV12-4
CDR3aa: CASSPGTRIDQETQYF
CDR3nt: TGTGCCAGCAGTCCAGGGACTAGGATAGACCAAGAGACCCAGTACTTC

abundance: few
j_gene: TRBJ2-7
d_gene: NA
v_gene: TRBV30
CDR3aa: CAWSVGQLYEQYF
CDR3nt: TGTGCCTGGAGTGTCGGGCAGCTCTACGAGCAGTACTTC

abundance: NA
j_gene: TRBJ1-2
d_gene: NA
v_gene: TRBV27
CDR3aa: CASSLSQLYGYTF
CDR3nt: TGTGCCAGCAGTTTAAGCCAGCTCTATGGCTACACCTTC

abundance: NA
j_gene: TRBJ1-3
d_gene: NA
v_gene: TRBV6-5
CDR3aa: CASSQRQYSGNTIYF
CDR3nt: TGTGCCAGCAGTCAGCGACAGTACTCTGGAAACACCATATATTTT

abundance: NA
j_gene: TRBJ2-7
d_gene: TRBD1
v_gene: TRBV7-9
CDR3aa: CASSSGTGYYEQYF
CDR3nt: TGTGCCAGCAGCTCCGGGACAGGGTACTACGAGCAGTACTTC

abundance: NA
j_gene: TRBJ2-5
d_gene: NA
v_gene: TRBV6-5
CDR3aa: CASSYEESQGLYF
CDR3nt: TGTGCCAGCAGTTACGAAGAGTCGCAGGGTCTGTACTTC

abundance: NA
j_gene: TRBJ1-1
d_gene: NA
v_gene: TRBV7-9
CDR3aa: CASSLAGISEAFF
CDR3nt: TGTGCCAGCAGCTTAGCCGGGATCTCTGAAGCTTTCTTT

abundance: NA
j_gene: TRBJ1-5
d_gene: TRBD1
v_gene: TRBV7-8
CDR3aa: CASSLEGRGPDQPQHF
CDR3nt: TGTGCCAGCAGCTTAGAGGGCAGGGGGCCCGATCAGCCCCAGCATTTT

abundance: NA
j_gene: TRBJ1-1
d_gene: NA
v_gene: TRBV7-2
CDR3aa: CASSYGSWGAFF
CDR3nt: TGTGCCAGCAGCTATGGCTCGTGGGGAGCTTTCTTT